The clone carrying this TCR beta chain has more than one count but fewer than ten. What it binds is not known. CDR1 and CDR2 (germline): SQVTM, ANQGSEA. Trimming took 0 bases from V and 1 from J, leaving 16 bases between them. This CDR3 is built from 17 residues. This record belongs to a study of T cell repertoires in cytomegalovirus infection. Background on the study: Carrying CMV and the relevant HLA type showed in public TCR beta signatures.

TCRdb ran MiXCR on the reads and lists one entry per CDR3 protein. The repertoire holds about 600,000 distinct CDR3 sequences, with less than 25% as singletons. Study findings and constraints: Of the TCR beta families, the public ones yielded a cumulative frequency that identified carriers of CMV plus the relevant HLA. CMV-specific TCR beta clonotypes restricted by HLA-C dominated the ex vivo response.

The chain is built from TRBV29-1 and TRBJ2-1, with D unresolved. This receptor was taken from a human donor in good health (CMV status not recorded). Some clones in this sample may be carry-over from other donors' samples. Sequencing was performed on CD8+ T cells from PBMCs. The CDR3 loop is CSVEDKIHPGSYNEQFF. In DNA, the CDR3 is TGCAGCGTTGAAGATAAGATACACCCTGGTTCCTACAATGAGCAGTTCTTC.